One and the same sample provided the 18 T cell receptor beta chains below, sequenced in a study of cytomegalovirus exposure and HLA in healthy donors. With 60 Vbeta and 13 Jbeta primers, the PCR was carried out. The repertoire was sequenced with immunoSEQ multiplex PCR; TCRdb's copy has only in-frame clones and lacks some. The sample yields more than 150,000 clones, 75% to 85% seen once. The source material was PBMCs. Receptors were obtained from a girl aged 5 to 17 in good health and CMV-seropositive.

This rearrangement joins TRBV6-1 to TRBJ2-7; 9 bases are a match to TRBD1. The germline gives CDR1 MNHNS, CDR2 SASEGT. The trim removed 6 bases at V and 2 bases at J, leaving 8 bases unmatched. The length of the CDR3 is 15 residues. CDR3 coding DNA: TGTGCCAGCAGGGGGACAGGGTTTGGGGCCTACGAGCAGTACTTC. Translating gives CASRGTGFGAYEQYF.

The chain joins TRBV5-4 to TRBJ2-2; 9 positions agree with TRBD1. Unmatched junction bases numbered 14, after V lost 3 bases and J lost 2 bases. CDR3 size: 19 residues. The germline CDR1 and CDR2 sequences are SGHNT and YYREEE (reference sequence). The CDR3 DNA is TGTGCCAGCAGCTCCTCGGGTCGTTTGGGACAGGGAAACACCGGGGAGCTGTTTTTT. Translating gives CASSSSGRLGQGNTGELFF. The whole variable domain, filled in from reference TRBV5-4 and TRBJ2-2, reads ETGVTQSPTHLIKTRGQQVTLRCSSQSGHNTVSWYQQALGQGPQFIFQYYREEENGRGNFPPRFSGLQFPNYSSELNVNALELDDSALYLCASSSSGRLGQGNTGELFFGEGSRLTVL.

The CDR3 DNA follows: TGTGCCATCAGTGAAACCCTCACAGGGCTTGCTAATTCACCCCTCCACTTT. Its translation is CAISETLTGLANSPLHF. The chain links TRBV10-3 to TRBJ1-6; TRBD1 might be the D (6 bases). Germline V gene lookup returns CDR1 ENHRY and CDR2 SYGVKD. V gave up 3 bases and J gave up 6 bases, with 18 bases separating them. The CDR3 consists of 17 residues.

The chain joins TRBV7-2 to TRBJ2-1; D remains unclear. The CDR3 contains 13 residues. From germline, CDR1 is SGHTA and CDR2 FQGNSA. V lost 3 bases, J lost 0 bases, and 3 bases lay in between. CDR3 sequence (DNA): TGTGCCAGCAGCTTGAGCTCCTACAATGAGCAGTTCTTC. It yields the protein CASSLSSYNEQFF.

With regard to this clone: A junction boundary mismatches the germline segment, possibly from a read error. V usage is TRBV7-9 and J usage is TRBJ2-1; 12 nucleotides line up with TRBD2. CDR3 length equals 17 residues. Germline CDR1 SEHNR, CDR2 FQNEAQ (reference sequence). The CDR3, as DNA: TGTTCCAGCAGCCCCCGACTAGCGGGGGACCCCTACAATGAGCAGTTCTTC. As protein: CSSSPRLAGDPYNEQFF.

This chain connects TRBV7-8 to TRBJ1-1; D unclear. The CDR3 extends over 14 amino acids. The germline gives CDR1 SGHVS, CDR2 FQNEAQ. Trimming stripped 8 bases from V and 0 bases from J, with 13 bases between. In DNA form, the CDR3 reads TGTGCCAGCGTCGGGTCGACGGTGAACACTGAAGCTTTCTTT. It yields the protein CASVGSTVNTEAFF.

The J gene is TRBJ2-1, the V gene TRBV11-2; D is unclear. The ends were cut back, 2 bases at V and 3 bases at J, with 14 bases in the middle. The CDR3 contains 16 residues. The germline V gene encodes CDR1 SGHAT and CDR2 FQNNGV. Written as DNA, the CDR3 is TGTGCCAGCAGCTTAATTATCGGTCCCAACTACAATGAGCAGTTCTTC. Translating it yields CASSLIIGPNYNEQFF.

This chain links TRBV6-1 with TRBJ2-2; 12 nucleotides match TRBD1. This CDR3 contains 17 residues. Germline V CDR1 and CDR2: MNHNS, SASEGT. Unmatched junction bases numbered 6, after V lost 1 base and J lost 6 bases. This CDR3 is CASSEGSGTGGSGELFF. The CDR3 DNA follows: TGTGCCAGCAGTGAAGGCTCCGGGACAGGGGGCTCCGGGGAGCTGTTTTTT.

The rearrangement links TRBV30 to TRBJ1-5; D is unresolved. Trimming shortened V by 2 bases and J by 4 bases, and 12 bases separated the two germline ends. Germline loops: CDR1 GTSNPN, CDR2 SVGIG (reference sequence). This CDR3 has 14 amino acids. The CDR3 spells CAWSLRESNQPQHF. The CDR3 region has the DNA TGTGCCTGGAGTCTCCGGGAATCGAATCAGCCCCAGCATTTT.

The chain carries TRBV2 and TRBJ2-3; 9 bases align to TRBD1. The CDR3 runs 13 residues. V lost 7 bases and J lost 3; bases outside the gene matches: 2. The germline CDR1 and CDR2 sequences are SNHLY and FYNNEI. The CDR3, as DNA: TGTGCCAGCACCGGACAGGGGACAGATACGCAGTATTTT. This sequence encodes CASTGQGTDTQYF.

The rearrangement links TRBV6-1 to TRBJ1-5; TRBD1 is a possible D gene (5 bases). Germline loops: CDR1 MNHNS, CDR2 SASEGT. CDR3 length: 14 amino acids. Deletions cut 6 bases from V and 0 bases from J, with 9 bases between. In DNA, the CDR3 is TGTGCCAGCAGGGGGCAGGATAGCAATCAGCCCCAGCATTTT. Translation: CASRGQDSNQPQHF.

The chain is built from TRBV4-2 and TRBJ2-7; 9 bases match TRBD1. Trimming cost V 0 bases and J 3 bases; bases outside gene matches: 3. Germline CDR1 reads LGHNA; CDR2 reads YNFKEQ. This CDR3 comprises 15 residues. The CDR3 protein is CASSQEKGQGYEQYF. The CDR3 DNA sequence: TGTGCCAGCAGCCAAGAGAAGGGACAGGGCTACGAGCAGTACTTC.

This clone was observed a single time. The chain couples TRBV4-3 to TRBJ2-1; tentatively, D is TRBD1 (5 bases). The CDR3 has 14 amino acids. V lost 4 bases and J lost 3, with 10 bases in between. Germline CDR1 is LGHNA and CDR2 is YSLEER. The chain's CDR3 is CASSRMTDYNEQFF. The CDR3 DNA follows: TGCGCCAGCAGCCGTATGACAGACTACAATGAGCAGTTCTTC.

V is TRBV10-3 and J is TRBJ2-5; 10 positions agree with TRBD2. J was trimmed by 3 bases and V by 6 bases; bases with no gene match: 4. The CDR3 length is 14 residues. The V gene's germline CDR1 is ENHRY and CDR2 SYGVKD. The CDR3 DNA follows: TGTGCCATCAGCTCCCTAGCGGGGGAAGAGACCCAGTACTTC. Encoded protein: CAISSLAGEETQYF.

A single count supports this clone. The V call is TRBV29-1, the J call TRBJ2-2, with TRBD2 as a possible D gene (6 bases). This CDR3 is 15 amino acids long. The germline CDR1 and CDR2 sequences are SQVTM and ANQGSEA. The V and J ends lost 4 bases and 4 bases respectively, with 16 bases between them. CDR3 nucleotide sequence: TGCAGCGTTGGTACGGTCGGCGGGGTCACCGGGGAGCTGTTTTTT. This codes for CSVGTVGGVTGELFF.

V and J are TRBV5-1 and TRBJ2-5; the D gene is possibly TRBD2 (6 bases). Germline V lookup: CDR1 SGHRS, CDR2 YFSETQ. This CDR3 is built from 13 residues. Deletions cut 4 bases from V and 2 bases from J, with 9 bases between. The CDR3 DNA is TGCGCCAGCAGCCCCGCGGGGCAAGAGACCCAGTACTTC. This sequence encodes CASSPAGQETQYF.

This clone showed up just a few times. This sequence joins TRBV7-9 and TRBJ2-3, with 8 bases fitting TRBD1. With V trimmed by 1 base and J by 5 bases, 5 bases remained unmatched. The CDR3 contains 15 residues. Germline CDR1 SEHNR, CDR2 FQNEAQ (reference sequence). CDR3 in DNA: TGTGCCAGCAGCTTAGGGACAGGGTATGAAGATACGCAGTATTTT. It is translated as CASSLGTGYEDTQYF.

This clone has more than one count but fewer than ten. The chain couples TRBV19 to TRBJ1-1; possible D gene TRBD1, 6 bases. Germline values: CDR1 LNHDA, CDR2 SQIVND (reference sequence). The CDR3 covers 15 residues. Trimming pared 4 bases from V and 1 base from J, leaving 13 bases between. CDR3 bases: TGTGCCAGTAGTACACCCGGGGGGGCGAACACTGAAGCTTTCTTT. Translation: CASSTPGGANTEAFF.